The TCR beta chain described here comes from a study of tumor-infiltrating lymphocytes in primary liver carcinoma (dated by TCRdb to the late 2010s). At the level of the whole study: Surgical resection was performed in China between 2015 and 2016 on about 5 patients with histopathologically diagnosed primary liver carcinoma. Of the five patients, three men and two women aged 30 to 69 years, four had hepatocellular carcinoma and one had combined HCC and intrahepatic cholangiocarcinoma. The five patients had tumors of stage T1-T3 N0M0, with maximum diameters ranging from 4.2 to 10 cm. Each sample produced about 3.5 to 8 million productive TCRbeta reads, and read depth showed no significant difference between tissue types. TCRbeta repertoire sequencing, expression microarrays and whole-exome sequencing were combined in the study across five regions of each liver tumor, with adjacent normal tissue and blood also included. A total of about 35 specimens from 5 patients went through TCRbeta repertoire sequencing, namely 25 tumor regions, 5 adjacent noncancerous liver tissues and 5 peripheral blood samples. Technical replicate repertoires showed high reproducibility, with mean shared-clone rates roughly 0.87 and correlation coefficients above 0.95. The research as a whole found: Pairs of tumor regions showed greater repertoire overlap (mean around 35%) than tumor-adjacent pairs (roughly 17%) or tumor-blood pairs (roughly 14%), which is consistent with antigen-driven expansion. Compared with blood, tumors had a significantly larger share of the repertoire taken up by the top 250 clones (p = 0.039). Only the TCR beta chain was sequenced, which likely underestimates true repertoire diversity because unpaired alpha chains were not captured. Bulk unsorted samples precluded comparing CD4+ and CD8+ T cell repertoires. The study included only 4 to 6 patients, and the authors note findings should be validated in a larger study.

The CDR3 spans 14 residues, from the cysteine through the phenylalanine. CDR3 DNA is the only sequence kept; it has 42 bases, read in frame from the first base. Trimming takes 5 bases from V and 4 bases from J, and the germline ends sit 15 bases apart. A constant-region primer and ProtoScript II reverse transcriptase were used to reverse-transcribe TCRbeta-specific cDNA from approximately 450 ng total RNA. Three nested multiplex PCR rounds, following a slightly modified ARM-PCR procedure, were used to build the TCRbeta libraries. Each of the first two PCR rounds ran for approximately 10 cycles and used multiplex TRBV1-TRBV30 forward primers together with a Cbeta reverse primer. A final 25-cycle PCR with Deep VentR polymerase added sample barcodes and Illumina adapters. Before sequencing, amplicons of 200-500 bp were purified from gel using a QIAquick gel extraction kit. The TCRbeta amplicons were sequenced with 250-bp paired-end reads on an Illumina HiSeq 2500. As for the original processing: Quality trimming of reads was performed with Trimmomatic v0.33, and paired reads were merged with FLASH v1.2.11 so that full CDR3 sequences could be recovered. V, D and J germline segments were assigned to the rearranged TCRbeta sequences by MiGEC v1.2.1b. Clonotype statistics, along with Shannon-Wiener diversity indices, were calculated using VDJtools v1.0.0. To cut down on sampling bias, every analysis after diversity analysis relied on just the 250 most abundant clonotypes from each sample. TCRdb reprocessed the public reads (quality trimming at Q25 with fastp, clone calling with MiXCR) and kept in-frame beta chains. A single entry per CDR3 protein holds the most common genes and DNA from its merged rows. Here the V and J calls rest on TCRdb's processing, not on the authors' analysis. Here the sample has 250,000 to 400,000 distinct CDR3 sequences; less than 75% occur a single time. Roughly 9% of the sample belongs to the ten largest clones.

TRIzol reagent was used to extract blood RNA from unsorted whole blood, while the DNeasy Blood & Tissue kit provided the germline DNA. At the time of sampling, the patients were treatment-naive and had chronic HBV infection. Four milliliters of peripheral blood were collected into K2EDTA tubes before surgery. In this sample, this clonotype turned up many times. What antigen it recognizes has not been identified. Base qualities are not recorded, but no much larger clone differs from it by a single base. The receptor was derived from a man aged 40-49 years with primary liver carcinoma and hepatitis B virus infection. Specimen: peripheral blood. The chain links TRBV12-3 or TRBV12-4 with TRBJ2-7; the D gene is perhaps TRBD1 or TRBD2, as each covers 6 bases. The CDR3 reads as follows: CASSKGGEKYEQYF. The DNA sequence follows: TGTGCCAGCAGTAAGGGGGGCGAAAAGTACGAGCAGTACTTC.